One sample yielded the 8 T cell receptor beta chains listed below, sequenced in a study of blood T cells in healthy people across ages. For the second PCR, which ran for about 7 to 12 cycles, a sample-barcoded 5' primer and a J-beta primer mix were used. TCRdb processed the 5' RACE reads anew with MiXCR; each CDR3 protein has one entry. The data hold roughly 1.7 million distinct CDR3 sequences, with approximately 32% observed a single time. The sequenced sample consisted of blood. Receptors were obtained from a woman aged 30 to 39 in good health.

The chain is built from TRBV3-1 and TRBJ2-1; possibly TRBD1 or TRBD2 for D (5 bases each). CDR1 and CDR2 from the germline V gene are LGHDT and YNNKEL (reference sequence). The CDR3 is 14 amino acids. V was clipped by 0 bases and J by 15 bases, with 18 bases between them. The CDR3 DNA reads TGTGCCAGCAGCCAAGATCTTAGTGTAGGGACCCGGTTCTTC. Translation: CASSQDLSVGTRFF.

This clonotype was picked up a small number of times. This chain links TRBV4-1 with TRBJ1-2; 10 bases fit TRBD1. This CDR3 comprises 15 residues. Germline CDR1 is MGHRA and CDR2 is YSYEKL. Losses at the gene ends were 3 bases for V and 7 bases for J; bases not matched to a gene: 8. CDR3 sequence reads: CASSQGDRGSGGYTF. CDR3 in DNA: TGCGCCAGCAGCCAGGGGGACAGGGGCTCGGGTGGCTACACCTTC.

The CDR3: CASSPSAAAHEQYF. The CDR3 DNA is TGTGCCAGCTCACCTTCTGCAGCGGCTCACGAGCAGTACTTC. The rearrangement links TRBV18 to TRBJ2-4; maybe TRBD2 (5 bases). The J call could be wrong; TRBJ2-7 is a better fit for the DNA end. Germline CDR1 and CDR2: KGHSH and LQKENI. CDR3 size: 14 residues.

This clonotype was seen a few times. The chain carries TRBV5-1 and TRBJ2-7; D might be TRBD1 (6 bases). Germline V gene lookup returns CDR1 SGHRS and CDR2 YFSETQ. V was clipped by 1 base and J by 3 bases, with 14 bases between them. This CDR3 comprises 15 residues. CDR3 sequence (DNA): TGCGCCAGCAGCTTGTCCCCAGGGGCTGGCTACGAGCAGTACTTC. Its translation is CASSLSPGAGYEQYF.

Points on this clonotype: Relative to the germline gene, one junction end is altered; a read error may explain this. The V and J genes are TRBV11-2 and TRBJ2-3; tentative D call: TRBD1 (6 bases). This CDR3 has 17 amino acids. The V gene's germline CDR1 is SGHAT and CDR2 FQNNGV. The CDR3 spells CASSLERPRGRADTQYF. The DNA of the CDR3 is TGTGCCAGCAGCTTAGAACGACCCAGGGGTCGAGCAGATACACAGTATTTT.

The chain links TRBV28 to TRBJ1-5; TRBD1 matches 7 bases. This CDR3 region has 12 residues. V was clipped by 5 bases and J by 9 bases; unmatched bases: 4. The germline V gene has CDR1 MDHEN and CDR2 SYDVKM. CDR3 sequence: CASSTQGLPQHF. Written as DNA, the CDR3 is TGTGCCAGCAGTACACAGGGGCTGCCCCAGCATTTT.

CDR3 sequence: CASSLGGGRVADTQYF. The DNA of the CDR3 is TGTGCCAGCAGCTTGGGAGGGGGGAGGGTCGCAGATACGCAGTATTTT. The V gene is TRBV11-2, the J gene TRBJ2-3; possible D gene TRBD2, 7 bases. V lost 3 bases and J 4 bases, leaving 17 bases between the germline ends. The CDR3 loop spans 16 amino acids. CDR1 is SGHAT, CDR2 FQNNGV, per germline.

This chain uses TRBV30 with TRBJ1-2; D remains ambiguous. Germline CDR1 GTSNPN, CDR2 SVGIG (reference sequence). V lost 7 bases to trimming and J lost 2 bases, with 17 bases between them. This CDR3 contains 14 residues. In DNA form, the CDR3 reads TGTGCCTCGATAAGAGGCAGCTTGAACTATGGCTACACCTTC. It specifies CASIRGSLNYGYTF.